These T cell receptor beta chains were read from a single sample in a study of control samples from healthy donors and cancer patients. Sequencing used immunoSEQ multiplex PCR; TCRdb keeps in-frame clones, though not all of them. The profile shows roughly 450,000 clones, over 75% of them singletons. The sample was PBMCs. Receptors originate from a middle-aged man with head and neck cancer. The CDR3 runs from the conserved cysteine through the conserved F or W. The D gene is left open where the match is weak. A clone size is listed for some rows: how often the clone was seen (once, few, many), or a class if it is expanded.

V,size,D,J,DNA,CDR3
TRBV11-2,NA,NA,TRBJ1-2,TGTGCCAGCAGCCCCGGGGCAGGGGACGGCTACACCTTC,CASSPGAGDGYTF
TRBV4-3,NA,NA,TRBJ2-7,TGCGCCAGCAGCCAAGATCGAGGCGCCTTCTACGAGCAGTACTTC,CASSQDRGAFYEQYF
TRBV19,NA,TRBD1,TRBJ1-2,TGTGCCAGTAGTATGCCCCCAGGGGGCTCCGAAAGCACCTTC,CASSMPPGGSESTF
TRBV5-1,NA,NA,TRBJ2-7,TGCGCCAGCAGCTTGGGTCCTACTAGCGAGCAGTACTTC,CASSLGPTSEQYF
TRBV4-2,NA,NA,TRBJ2-3,TGTGCCAGCAGCGTCGGCGGACGGAATACAGATACGCAGTATTTT,CASSVGGRNTDTQYF
TRBV10-3,NA,NA,TRBJ2-7,TGTGCCATCATGGGGGTATACGGGGGCGGCTCCTACGAGCAGTACTTC,CAIMGVYGGGSYEQYF
TRBV6-2/TRBV6-3,once,NA,TRBJ2-1,TGTGCCAGCAGTCCCGTAAGCTCCTACAATGAGCAGTTCTTC,CASSPVSSYNEQFF
TRBV9,NA,NA,TRBJ2-2,TGTGCCAGCAGCGTTGATTCCGGGACATACACCGGGGAGCTGTTTTTT,CASSVDSGTYTGELFF
TRBV7-9,NA,TRBD1,TRBJ1-4,TGTGCCAGCAGCTTGAGACAGGGAGGGGAAAAACTGTTTTTT,CASSLRQGGEKLFF
TRBV11-2,NA,NA,TRBJ1-6,TGTGCCAGCAGCTTAAGAGGCTCCTATAATTCACCCCTCCACTTT,CASSLRGSYNSPLHF
TRBV7-3,NA,NA,TRBJ2-1,TGTGCCAGCAGCTCACCGGGACCCGGAAACAATGAGCAGTTCTTC,CASSSPGPGNNEQFF
TRBV18,NA,TRBD2,TRBJ2-1,TGTGCCAGCTCACCTAGCGGGGACCGGTTCGATGAGCAGTTCTTC,CASSPSGDRFDEQFF
TRBV3-1/TRBV3-2,NA,TRBD2,TRBJ2-1,TGTGCCAGCAGCCAAGGGGGACTAGCGGCCTACAATGAGCAGTTCTTC,CASSQGGLAAYNEQFF
TRBV6-6,NA,NA,TRBJ2-3,TGTGCCAGCAGGCAAGATGGCACAGATACGCAGTATTTT,CASRQDGTDTQYF
TRBV2,NA,NA,TRBJ2-2,TGTGCCAGCAGGCACAGGGAGCACACCGGGGAGCTGTTTTTT,CASRHREHTGELFF
TRBV2,NA,NA,TRBJ2-7,TGTGCCAGCAGTGAATCCGGGAAGAACGAGCAGTACTTC,CASSESGKNEQYF
TRBV7-8,NA,NA,TRBJ1-6,TGTGCCAGCAGGACAGATGATAATTCACCCCTCCACTTT,CASRTDDNSPLHF
TRBV18,NA,NA,TRBJ2-7,TGTGCCAGCGCAAACGGCGGCGGCTACGAGCAGTACTTC,CASANGGGYEQYF
TRBV24-1,NA,TRBD1,TRBJ2-3,TGTGCCACCAGTGACCCCACCCGGGACAGTCCAACAGATACGCAGTATTTT,CATSDPTRDSPTDTQYF
TRBV25-1,NA,NA,TRBJ1-6,TGTGCCAGCAGCTTCGCGTCCTATAATTCACCCCTCCACTTT,CASSFASYNSPLHF
TRBV7-9,NA,NA,TRBJ1-5,TGTGCCAGCAGCTTAGGGGGCGATCAGCCCCAGCATTTT,CASSLGGDQPQHF
TRBV7-2,once,NA,TRBJ2-3,TGTGCCAGCAGCTTAAGTCTGGGGGGCCAAGGTACGCAGTATTTT,CASSLSLGGQGTQYF
TRBV19,NA,TRBD2,TRBJ2-1,TGTGCCAGTAGCTGGGACTACCGCTACAATGAGCAGTTCTTC,CASSWDYRYNEQFF
TRBV29-1,NA,NA,TRBJ1-1,TGCAGCGTTGAAGAGGGTGGTGGCACTGAAGCTTTCTTT,CSVEEGGGTEAFF
TRBV9,NA,TRBD1,TRBJ2-1,TGTGCCAGCAGCCCCGGGACAGGGGGCTACAATGAGCAGTTCTTC,CASSPGTGGYNEQFF
TRBV29-1,once,NA,TRBJ2-1,TGCAGCGTTGGTATAGCCCTCTCCTACAATGAGCAGTTCTTC,CSVGIALSYNEQFF
TRBV3-1/TRBV3-2,NA,TRBD2,TRBJ2-1,TGTGCCAGCAGCTCGAGCGGGGGGGGGTACAATGAGCAGTTCTTC,CASSSSGGGYNEQFF
TRBV6-1,NA,NA,TRBJ1-5,TGTGCCAGCAGTGAAATCCAGGGTCAGCCCCAGCATTTT,CASSEIQGQPQHF
TRBV7-2,NA,NA,TRBJ2-2,TGTGCCAGCAGCTTAGCGGGGGACACCGGGGAGCTGTTTTTT,CASSLAGDTGELFF
TRBV28,NA,TRBD2,TRBJ2-1,TGTGCCAGCAGTCCCCTTACAGCGGGAACTCACAATGAGCAGTTCTTC,CASSPLTAGTHNEQFF
TRBV6-1,NA,NA,TRBJ2-7,TGTGCCAGCAGTGGCAGTTTCGGACACCTTTACTACGAGCAGTACTTC,CASSGSFGHLYYEQYF
TRBV19,NA,TRBD1,TRBJ1-5,TGTGCCAGTAGACAACAGGGGGAGGCCCAGCATTTT,CASRQQGEAQHF
TRBV13,NA,TRBD2,TRBJ2-2,TGTGCCAGCAGCCACCGGACGAGCGGGAGAATAGTGGCCGGGGAGCTGTTTTTT,CASSHRTSGRIVAGELFF
TRBV14,NA,NA,TRBJ2-5,TGTGCCAGCAGCCCTCACGGGCTTGAGACCCAGTACTTC,CASSPHGLETQYF
TRBV13,NA,TRBD2,TRBJ2-5,TGTACCAGCAGCTTAGGCGGGGGACGGCGGGAGACCCAGTACTTC,CTSSLGGGRRETQYF
TRBV19,NA,NA,TRBJ1-5,TGTGCCAGTACCGGAGAGAGACGGGAACCGGGCCAGCCCCAGCATTTT,CASTGERREPGQPQHF
TRBV6-2/TRBV6-3,NA,NA,TRBJ2-3,TGTGCCAGCAGTTACTCGTTTCCTGGTAGGGATACGCAGTATTTT,CASSYSFPGRDTQYF
TRBV6-5,once,TRBD1,TRBJ2-7,TGTGCCAGCCGGGACAGGACGCCTGGCGAGCAGTACTTC,CASRDRTPGEQYF
TRBV7-8,once,NA,TRBJ1-1,TGTGCCAGCAGCTTAGACACTGAAGCTTTCTTT,CASSLDTEAFF
TRBV6-2/TRBV6-3,NA,NA,TRBJ1-2,TGTGCCAGCAGTTTCCCAGGGCCGAGTGGCTACACCTTC,CASSFPGPSGYTF
TRBV28,NA,NA,TRBJ1-6,TGTGCCAGCAGTCCATACCAGAACTATAATTCACCCCTCCACTTT,CASSPYQNYNSPLHF
TRBV6-2/TRBV6-3,NA,NA,TRBJ2-4,TGTGCCAGCACCCCGGGCACAAACATTCAGTACTTC,CASTPGTNIQYF
TRBV6-5,NA,NA,TRBJ1-2,TGTGCCAGCAAAAAAGGGGGGGTGAGCTATGGCTACACCTTC,CASKKGGVSYGYTF
TRBV7-9,once,TRBD1,TRBJ1-6,TGTGCCAGCAGCTGGATGGACAGGGGGGGTTCACCCCTCCACTTT,CASSWMDRGGSPLHF
TRBV19,NA,NA,TRBJ2-7,TGTGCCAGTAGTGAAACAGCTCGATCCTACGAGCAGTACTTC,CASSETARSYEQYF
TRBV2,once,TRBD2,TRBJ2-7,TGTGCCGGAAGTAGTCAAGCGGGAGTTCTGACCTACGAGCAGTACTTC,CAGSSQAGVLTYEQYF
TRBV6-2/TRBV6-3,few,NA,TRBJ1-6,TGTGCCAGCAGTTCCGCCTCCCCATCCTATAATTCACCCCTCCACTTT,CASSSASPSYNSPLHF
TRBV6-5,NA,NA,TRBJ2-7,TGTGCCAGCAGTTCCCAGGCGGGGCCCACCTACGAGCAGTACTTC,CASSSQAGPTYEQYF
TRBV6-1,NA,TRBD1,TRBJ1-6,TGTGCCAGCAGTGCAGGGACAGGGGTCTCCTATAATTCACCCCTCCACTTT,CASSAGTGVSYNSPLHF
TRBV7-8,NA,NA,TRBJ2-2,TGTGCCAGCAGCTTAGCAGGGATCGGGGAGCTGTTTTTT,CASSLAGIGELFF
TRBV2,once,NA,TRBJ2-1,TGTGCCAGCAGCTCCGGGCCCGAGCAGTTCTTC,CASSSGPEQFF
TRBV6-2/TRBV6-3,NA,NA,TRBJ2-7,TGTGCCAGCAGCGGGACCGAAAGCTCCTACGAGCAGTACTTC,CASSGTESSYEQYF
TRBV7-9,NA,TRBD1,TRBJ2-1,TGTGCCAGCAGCTTAGGGGACAGGGGACAAAAAGAGCAGTTCTTC,CASSLGDRGQKEQFF
TRBV27,NA,NA,TRBJ2-1,TGTGCCAGCAGTTTCGACCCGTCCTATGAGCAGTTCTTC,CASSFDPSYEQFF
TRBV3-1/TRBV3-2,NA,TRBD2,TRBJ2-5,TGTGCCAGCAGCCGCGGTAGCGGGAGGGCAGGAGAGACCCAGTACTTC,CASSRGSGRAGETQYF
TRBV11-2,NA,NA,TRBJ1-2,TGTGCCAGCAGCTTAGATCCGTGGGTGGAAGGGCCTTCTGGCTACACCTTC,CASSLDPWVEGPSGYTF